This entry features one T cell receptor (beta chain) sequence. Its antigen is currently not known. One base away there is no much larger clone; base qualities are not given. This entry comes from a study of radiotherapy plus CTLA-4 blockade in lung cancer (dated by TCRdb to 2016 to 2019). Study-wide context: Objective responses occurred in approximately 19% of enrolled patients, and about 33% achieved disease control.

Clipping removes 7 bases from V and 0 bases from J, with 9 as the unmatched junction base count. Sequences LNHDA (CDR1) and SQIVND (CDR2) are obtained from the germline V gene (reference sequence). The CDR3 holds 16 amino acids from the cysteine to the phenylalanine. Of all the DNA, just the CDR3 is kept, 48 bases in frame from base 1. The research as a whole found: After treatment with radiotherapy and ipilimumab, TCR clones that originated in tumors expanded in peripheral blood. The strongest predictors of response, as reported, were early dynamic changes in blood T cell clones along with a rise in serum interferon-beta after radiation.

The study evaluated CTLA-4 blockade (ipilimumab) given together with focal radiation therapy in patients who had chemo-refractory metastatic non-small-cell lung cancer. Receptors were amplified or captured by the immunoSEQ multiplex PCR assay. TCRdb's version of the immuneACCESS table is confined to in-frame rearrangements and falls short of the full clone set. An unresolved V gene accounts for under half of the shortfall where checked; the remainder is of unknown origin. The sample includes around 85,000 clones, with around 85% observed a single time. The top ten hold 2% to 2.5% of the sample. The sequencing here drew on peripheral blood, taken from a patient treated with radiotherapy plus ipilimumab. Recombination connected TRBV19 to TRBJ1-5; a stretch of 7 junction bases matches TRBD1. The sequence was obtained from a human donor with non-small cell lung cancer who had a partial response to radiotherapy plus ipilimumab. The bases are TGTGCCAGTAACCGGGACAGAATGAATAGCAATCAGCCCCAGCATTTT. It codes for CASNRDRMNSNQPQHF.